A single sample is the source of the 31 T cell receptor beta chains below, sequenced in a study of cytomegalovirus exposure and HLA in healthy donors. PCR amplification relied on 60 Vbeta primers (plus 13 Jbeta primers). Data came from immunoSEQ multiplex PCR; TCRdb stores just in-frame clones and leaves some out. Among about 200,000 clones, roughly three quarters were seen once, and the ten largest hold approximately 0.39%. Sequencing was performed on PBMCs. These receptors were taken from a male donor in good health and CMV-seropositive.

In the case of this clone: Mismatch with germline at one junction end may stem from a read error. The V and J genes are TRBV7-9 and TRBJ1-1; D gene uncertain. This CDR3 region has 15 residues. Germline-derived CDR1 and CDR2 are SEHNR and FQNEAQ (reference sequence). CDR3 nucleotide sequence: TGTTCCAGCAGATTAAACCCGACGGGGAACACTGAAGCTTTCTTT. Translated: CSSRLNPTGNTEAFF.

The chain employs TRBV7-9 and TRBJ2-1, with 7 nucleotides matching TRBD1. CDR3 length: 16 residues. Trimming took 0 bases from V and 4 from J; bases not matched to a gene: 6. Germline CDR1 and CDR2: SEHNR and FQNEAQ (reference sequence). This CDR3 is CASSLAHGQVYNEQFF. The CDR3, as DNA: TGTGCCAGCAGCTTAGCTCATGGACAGGTTTACAATGAGCAGTTCTTC.

The chain recombines TRBV6-5 with TRBJ1-1; D not resolved. V lost 0 bases to trimming and J lost 5 bases, with 10 bases between them. The germline CDR1 and CDR2 sequences are MNHEY and SVGAGI. The CDR3 totals 14 residues. In DNA form, the CDR3 reads TGTGCCAGCAGTTACTCGCGCCCTAATACTGAAGCTTTCTTT. Its translation: CASSYSRPNTEAFF.

The V gene is TRBV5-1, the J gene TRBJ2-1; the match to TRBD1 covers 7 bases. The CDR3 has 14 amino acids. Germline loops: CDR1 SGHRS, CDR2 YFSETQ. The J segment lost 9 bases and the V segment lost 0 bases, leaving 6 bases of the junction unmatched. The CDR3 sequence: CASSLEGQMGEQFF. The CDR3 nucleotides read TGCGCCAGCAGCTTGGAGGGACAGATGGGTGAGCAGTTCTTC.

V gene TRBV9 combines with J gene TRBJ2-7, with TRBD1 identical over 8 bases. The germline CDR1 and CDR2 sequences are SGDLS and YYNGEE. The junction had 16 bases not matched to a gene; V was cut back by 1 base and J by 7 bases. The CDR3 runs 17 residues. CDR3 DNA: TGTGCCAGCAGCGTACAACCGTCGTGGACAGGGATATGGGAGCAGTACTTC. Amino acids: CASSVQPSWTGIWEQYF.

The table lists this clone with a few counts. The chain has TRBV4-3 and TRBJ2-5; D perhaps matches TRBD2 (5 bases). The better agreement between TRBJ2-7 and the DNA end casts doubt on the J call. The length of the CDR3 is 18 residues. Germline CDR1 is LGHNA and CDR2 is YSLEER. This CDR3 is CASSQDLLSGIGSYEQYF. In DNA, the CDR3 is TGCGCCAGCAGCCAAGATCTCTTGTCGGGGATCGGCTCCTACGAGCAGTACTTC.

A note on this clone: One end of the junction is discordant with germline, which a read error may explain. V is TRBV7-9 and J is TRBJ2-7; 8 nucleotides align to TRBD1. The germline V gene encodes CDR1 SEHNR and CDR2 FQNEAQ (reference sequence). The CDR3 totals 14 residues. The CDR3 sequence is CSSSFDRGSYEQYF. The CDR3 DNA is TGTTCCAGCAGCTTCGACAGGGGCTCCTACGAGCAGTACTTC.

The chain has TRBV28 and TRBJ2-1, with TRBD2 matching 12 bases. The CDR3 runs to 16 residues. The V gene end was trimmed by 4 bases and the J gene end by 5 bases; junction bases not matched to a gene: 6. Germline lookup yields CDR1 MDHEN and CDR2 SYDVKM. CDR3 coding DNA: TGTGCCAGCAGTTCCATAACTAGCGGGAGGCACAATGAGCAGTTCTTC. Translated: CASSSITSGRHNEQFF.

The rearrangement uses TRBV28 and TRBJ2-3; 7 nucleotides line up with TRBD1. Germline CDR1 is MDHEN and CDR2 is SYDVKM. V trimming: 1 base; J trimming: 3 bases; junction bases outside the gene matches: 4. This CDR3 is built from 15 residues. This CDR3 reads CASSLSTGATDTQYF. The DNA for the CDR3 is TGTGCCAGCAGTTTATCCACAGGGGCAACAGATACGCAGTATTTT.

The chain is built from TRBV6-5 and TRBJ2-2; tentative D call: TRBD1 (6 bases). The CDR3 is 16 residues long. The V gene's germline CDR1 is MNHEY and CDR2 SVGAGI. The germline V and J ends were trimmed by 2 bases and 5 bases, with 15 bases remaining between them. CDR3 DNA sequence: TGTGCCAGCAGTTACGTACAGGGCCAAGGAACCGGGGAGCTGTTTTTT. Its translation is CASSYVQGQGTGELFF.

The rearrangement joins TRBV5-1 to TRBJ2-7; D remains unclear. CDR3 length: 11 residues. Trimming took 3 bases from V and 4 from J, leaving 5 bases between them. Germline V CDR1 and CDR2: SGHRS, YFSETQ. The CDR3 protein is CASSSTYEQYF. The CDR3 DNA sequence: TGCGCCAGCAGCTCCACATACGAGCAGTACTTC.

This chain uses TRBV7-3 with TRBJ2-1; 9 bases are shared with TRBD2. The CDR3 sequence is 15 residues long. V gave up 5 bases and J gave up 4 bases; unmatched junction bases: 6. Germline CDR1 reads SGHTA; CDR2 reads FQGTGA. This chain's CDR3 is CASSLGTSIYNEQFF. The CDR3 DNA sequence: TGTGCCAGCAGCCTAGGGACTAGCATTTACAATGAGCAGTTCTTC.

The V call is TRBV7-9, the J call TRBJ2-2; 8 nucleotides agree with TRBD1. CDR3 size: 16 residues. Germline V lookup: CDR1 SEHNR, CDR2 FQNEAQ (reference sequence). V dropped 5 bases and J dropped 0; count of bases not matched to a gene: 5. CDR3 coding DNA: TGTGCCAGCAGCAGACGGACAGGGTCGAACACCGGGGAGCTGTTTTTT. This sequence encodes CASSRRTGSNTGELFF.

The V and J genes are TRBV9 and TRBJ2-1, with a tentative D call TRBD2 (6 bases). Trimming pared 3 bases from V and 0 bases from J, leaving 13 bases between. This CDR3 has 16 amino acids. CDR1 SGDLS and CDR2 YYNGEE come from the germline V gene. The CDR3 nucleotides are TGTGCCAGCAGCGACGTTAGCGGTAGCTCCTACAATGAGCAGTTCTTC. This gives the protein CASSDVSGSSYNEQFF.

This clone was seen at least ten times. The genes are TRBV4-3 and TRBJ1-4; TRBD1 matches at 10 bases. In germline, CDR1 is LGHNA, CDR2 YSLEER. The CDR3 length is 16 residues. V lost 0 bases and J lost 10; bases outside the gene matches: 8. The CDR3 reads CASSQDSGQGVAKLFF. For the CDR3, the DNA is TGCGCCAGCAGCCAAGATAGCGGACAGGGGGTTGCAAAACTGTTTTTT.

Only one count was recorded for this clone. The V and J genes are TRBV7-9 and TRBJ2-3; TRBD2 aligns across 10 bases. Germline V lookup: CDR1 SEHNR, CDR2 FQNEAQ (reference sequence). V shed 1 base, J shed 3 bases, and the junction held 4 bases outside the gene matches. This CDR3 has 16 residues. In DNA, the CDR3 is TGTGCCAGCAGCTTAGGGGCTAGCGGGAGTACAGATACGCAGTATTTT. This translates into CASSLGASGSTDTQYF.

This clone was detected only once. The chain couples TRBV15 to TRBJ1-6; D might be TRBD1 (5 bases). V was cut by 0 bases and J by 1 base, with 16 bases left in between. The CDR3 runs to 19 residues. Germline assignment: CDR1 LNHNV and CDR2 YYDKDF (reference sequence). This CDR3 reads CATSRDLIRGRSYNSPLHF. CDR3 nucleotides: TGTGCCACCAGCAGAGATCTAATAAGGGGAAGGTCCTATAATTCACCCCTCCACTTT.

The sample holds one count of this clone. The chain couples TRBV28 to TRBJ2-7, with TRBD1 as a possible D gene (6 bases). Germline V gene lookup returns CDR1 MDHEN and CDR2 SYDVKM. V was clipped by 6 bases and J by 7 bases, with 13 bases between them. This CDR3 is 12 amino acids long. CDR3 protein: CASSRTQGEQYF. The CDR3 DNA follows: TGTGCCAGCAGCCGAACGCAGGGGGAGCAGTACTTC. The variable domain in full, completed from reference TRBV28 and TRBJ2-7, reads DVKVTQSSRYLVKRTGEKVFLECVQDMDHENMFWYRQDPGLGLRLIYFSYDVKMKEKGDIPEGYSVSREKKERFSLILESASTNQTSMYLCASSRTQGEQYFGPGTRLTVT.

V is TRBV6-6 and J is TRBJ2-2, with a weak D call TRBD1 (5 bases). The CDR3 spans 12 residues. Looked up from germline, CDR1 is MNHNY and CDR2 is SVGAGI (reference sequence). V lost 6 bases, J lost 6 bases, and 8 bases lay in between. The CDR3: CASSQGAGELFF. The CDR3 nucleotides read TGTGCCAGCAGCCAGGGCGCCGGGGAGCTGTTTTTT.

The chain has TRBV28 and TRBJ2-5; 13 nucleotides line up with TRBD2. Germline V gene data show CDR1 as MDHEN and CDR2 as SYDVKM. CDR3 length: 13 amino acids. Trimming removed 7 bases from V and 7 bases from J; junction bases left unmatched: 3. CDR3 DNA: TGTGCCAGCATTCGGACTAGCGGGGGGACCCAGTACTTC. Its translation is CASIRTSGGTQYF.

This clone showed up just a few times. V usage is TRBV4-3 and J usage is TRBJ2-5, with TRBD1 matching over 10 bases. The CDR3 length is 16 residues. Germline lookup yields CDR1 LGHNA and CDR2 YSLEER. V was clipped by 3 bases and J by 1 base; unmatched bases: 5. DNA of the CDR3: TGCGCCAGCAGCCAGACGGGACAGGGGCGCCAAGAGACCCAGTACTTC. It specifies CASSQTGQGRQETQYF.

This clone was detected a few times. This rearrangement joins TRBV4-1 to TRBJ2-4; 7 bases map to TRBD2. Germline V gene sequence: CDR1 MGHRA, CDR2 YSYEKL. Germline trimming cut 0 bases from V and 6 bases from J; bases unmatched to any gene: 17. The CDR3 has 19 amino acids. The DNA of the CDR3 is TGCGCCAGCAGCCAAGATAGGTCTAGCGGTCTCTCCGTCAGAAACATTCAGTACTTC. This translates into CASSQDRSSGLSVRNIQYF.

The gene calls are TRBV2 and TRBJ2-7; no firm D call. CDR1 SNHLY and CDR2 FYNNEI come from the germline V gene. Trimming stripped 3 bases from V and 1 base from J, with 10 bases between. The CDR3 has 14 amino acids. CDR3 amino acids: CASSDLADSYEQYF. The CDR3, as DNA: TGTGCCAGCAGTGATTTGGCAGATTCCTACGAGCAGTACTTC.

This clone was observed a single time. The chain uses TRBV18 and TRBJ2-5; no clear D gene. CDR3 length equals 15 residues. Per germline, CDR1 KGHSH and CDR2 LQKENI. The V and J ends lost 6 bases and 2 bases respectively, with 16 bases between them. The CDR3 DNA follows: TGTGCCAGCTCGCCTCAGTACTCGGAGCAAGAGACCCAGTACTTC. Translating it yields CASSPQYSEQETQYF.

The rearrangement uses TRBV6-6 and TRBJ1-3; D gene uncertain. This CDR3 comprises 11 residues. With 6 bases removed from V and 7 bases from J, the gap between germline ends came to 7 bases. In germline, CDR1 is MNHNY, CDR2 SVGAGI (reference sequence). As DNA, the CDR3 is TGTGCCAGCAGGCTCGGGAACACCATATATTTT. It yields the protein CASRLGNTIYF.

The rearrangement links TRBV15 to TRBJ1-2; D unresolved. Per the germline V gene, CDR1 is LNHNV and CDR2 is YYDKDF (reference sequence). Trimming left V 0 bases short and J 4 bases short, with 9 bases between. The CDR3 runs 14 residues. The CDR3 DNA follows: TGTGCCACCAGCAGAGATAGCTTGTCCTATGGCTACACCTTC. Its translation: CATSRDSLSYGYTF.

This chain joins TRBV6-5 and TRBJ1-5; D is perhaps TRBD1 (6 bases). Trimming stripped 6 bases from V and 3 bases from J, with 12 bases between. This CDR3 contains 14 residues. The germline V gene encodes CDR1 MNHEY and CDR2 SVGAGI. CDR3 sequence (DNA): TGTGCCAGCAGCCTTCGGGGGGCCAATCAGCCCCAGCATTTT. Encoded protein: CASSLRGANQPQHF.

This clone was seen more than once but under ten times. The V call is TRBV28, the J call TRBJ1-2; perhaps TRBD1 as D (6 bases). CDR1 is MDHEN, CDR2 SYDVKM, per germline. This CDR3 region has 13 residues. The germline V and J ends were trimmed by 2 bases and 5 bases, with 9 bases remaining between them. The CDR3 bases are TGTGCCAGCAGTTTAAGACAGGTATATGGCTACACCTTC. Its protein is CASSLRQVYGYTF.

This clone has more than one count but fewer than ten. The V and J genes are TRBV7-2 and TRBJ2-1; 8 bases line up with TRBD2. The CDR3 contains 15 residues. V trimming: 2 bases; J trimming: 10 bases; junction bases outside the gene matches: 10. Germline-derived CDR1 and CDR2 are SGHTA and FQGNSA. The CDR3 DNA is TGTGCCAGCAGCTTAAAGGCTAGCGGGTTTCAAGAGCAGTTCTTC. It is translated as CASSLKASGFQEQFF.

V gene TRBV30 combines with J gene TRBJ2-7; the match to TRBD1 covers 8 bases. The V gene end was trimmed by 0 bases and the J gene end by 5 bases; junction bases not matched to a gene: 3. The CDR3 extends over 13 amino acids. The V gene's germline CDR1 is GTSNPN and CDR2 SVGIG (reference sequence). DNA for the CDR3: TGTGCCTGGAGTGTGGACAGGGTGAACGAGCAGTACTTC. Amino acids: CAWSVDRVNEQYF.

The chain links TRBV5-5 to TRBJ2-3; no reliable D call. The CDR3 runs to 13 residues. Germline CDR1 SGHKS, CDR2 YYEKEE (reference sequence). Trimming pared 4 bases from V and 4 bases from J, leaving 10 bases between. The CDR3 DNA is TGTGCCAGCAGCCGCGCCGCCGCAGATACGCAGTATTTT. Its translation is CASSRAAADTQYF. The entire variable domain, with the rest obtained from reference TRBV5-5 and TRBJ2-3, is as follows: DAGVTQSPTHLIKTRGQQVTLRCSPISGHKSVSWYQQVLGQGPQFIFQYYEKEERGRGNFPDRFSARQFPNYSSELNVNALLLGDSALYLCASSRAAADTQYFGPGTRLTVL.